The 24 T cell receptor beta chains presented below share a single source sample, sequenced in a study of T cell repertoires in cytomegalovirus infection. TCRdb passed the reads through MiXCR, listing each CDR3 protein once. The sample lists roughly 45,000 distinct CDR3 sequences, 20% to 25% occurring once. No antigens are known for them. Sample: PBMCs, sequenced either directly or after in vitro stimulation (not recorded which). These receptor sequences come from a human donor in good health (CMV status not recorded). Some clones in this sample may be carry-over from other donors' samples.

The table lists this clonotype with many counts. This chain joins TRBV7-2 and TRBJ1-2, with TRBD1 as a possible D gene (5 bases). Trimming took off 5 bases at V and 11 bases at J, with 18 bases between the two ends. Germline CDR1 reads SGHTA; CDR2 reads FQGNSA. CDR3 length: 13 residues. CDR3 in amino acids: CASSGDFPGRYTF. CDR3 DNA: TGTGCCAGCAGCGGGGACTTCCCCGGGCGGTACACCTTC.

The chain joins TRBV14 to TRBJ1-4; 8 bases are shared with TRBD1. The CDR3 is made up of 17 amino acids. V lost 3 bases to trimming and J lost 0 bases; unmatched junction nucleotides: 6. Germline CDR1 is SGHDN and CDR2 is FVKESK. CDR3 DNA: TGTGCCAGCAGCCATACAGGGGGACCTGCAACTAATGAAAAACTGTTTTTT. Translating gives CASSHTGGPATNEKLFF.

The rearrangement links TRBV2 to TRBJ1-3, with TRBD1 identical over 7 bases. The J segment lost 2 bases and the V segment lost 7 bases, leaving 8 bases of the junction unmatched. Germline-derived CDR1 and CDR2 are SNHLY and FYNNEI. The CDR3 loop spans 15 amino acids. CDR3 amino acids: CASKRQGGTGNTIYF. CDR3 DNA: TGTGCCAGCAAGCGACAGGGTGGGACTGGAAACACCATATATTTT.

The V and J genes are TRBV11-3 and TRBJ1-1; a weak D match, TRBD1 (5 bases). V gave up 7 bases and J gave up 1 base, with 13 bases separating them. The CDR3 totals 14 residues. Germline CDR1 is SGHNT and CDR2 is YENEEA. The DNA of the CDR3 is TGTGCCAGCAAATATACAGGCCCGAACACTGAAGCTTTCTTT. Residues: CASKYTGPNTEAFF.

The chain couples TRBV25-1 to TRBJ2-3; D might be TRBD2 (6 bases). The CDR3 covers 14 residues. Germline CDR1 reads MGHDK; CDR2 reads SYGVNS. Trimming shortened V by 2 bases and J by 0 bases, and 6 bases separated the two germline ends. The CDR3 DNA follows: TGTGCCAGCAGTGAAAGCGGGAGCACAGATACGCAGTATTTT. Translation: CASSESGSTDTQYF.

This clonotype was observed many times. The chain is built from TRBV7-8 and TRBJ1-4; TRBD1 matches at 9 bases. Germline V gene sequence: CDR1 SGHVS, CDR2 FQNEAQ. The length of the CDR3 is 15 residues. V lost 5 bases to trimming and J lost 7 bases; unmatched junction nucleotides: 8. CDR3 in amino acids: CASSPRQGELEKLFF. CDR3 sequence (DNA): TGTGCCAGCAGCCCACGACAGGGGGAGCTTGAAAAACTGTTTTTT.

This sequence joins TRBV7-6 and TRBJ1-3; the match to TRBD1 covers 7 bases. This CDR3 has 16 residues. Losses at the gene ends were 5 bases for V and 0 bases for J; bases not matched to a gene: 7. Germline CDR1 is SGHVS and CDR2 is FNYEAQ. The CDR3 loop is CASSPRGQNSGNTIYF. For the CDR3, the DNA is TGTGCCAGCAGCCCCCGGGGACAGAACTCTGGAAACACCATATATTTT.

There are many counts of this clonotype. The rearrangement links TRBV28 to TRBJ1-5; 9 nucleotides match TRBD1. There are 14 residues in the CDR3. Germline loops: CDR1 MDHEN, CDR2 SYDVKM. Trimming at V came to 6 bases and at J to 5 bases, leaving 5 bases not matched to a gene. The chain's CDR3 is CASRSGTGYQPQHF. CDR3 in DNA: TGTGCCAGCAGATCCGGGACAGGGTATCAGCCCCAGCATTTT. The full variable domain, in which reference TRBV28 and TRBJ1-5 provide the parts outside the CDR3, is DVKVTQSSRYLVKRTGEKVFLECVQDMDHENMFWYRQDPGLGLRLIYFSYDVKMKEKGDIPEGYSVSREKKERFSLILESASTNQTSMYLCASRSGTGYQPQHFGDGTRLSIL.

Here the CDR3 DNA reads TGCGCCAGCCGTCGCGGGGGCCAGAGTTCCGAGCAGTACTTC. It codes for CASRRGGQSSEQYF. This chain links TRBV5-1 with TRBJ2-7, with TRBD2 as a possible D gene (7 bases). From germline, CDR1 is SGHRS and CDR2 YFSETQ. The CDR3 is 14 residues long. Trimming left V 7 bases short and J 6 bases short, with 20 bases between.

This chain links TRBV20-1 with TRBJ2-1; D possibly corresponds to TRBD1 (6 bases). V was cut by 1 base and J by 7 bases, with 17 bases left in between. The CDR3 has 15 residues. Germline V gene sequence: CDR1 DFQATT, CDR2 SNEGSKA (reference sequence). The CDR3 protein is CSARGQQGLGNEQFF. CDR3 sequence (DNA): TGCAGTGCTAGAGGCCAACAGGGTTTAGGGAATGAGCAGTTCTTC.

This clonotype was picked up a small number of times. The V gene is TRBV30, the J gene TRBJ1-4, with no clear D. The length of the CDR3 is 14 residues. The V end lost 1 base, the J end lost 0 bases, and 6 bases lay between the germline ends. Germline lookup yields CDR1 GTSNPN and CDR2 SVGIG (reference sequence). CDR3 loop: CAWSGGATNEKLFF. The CDR3 nucleotides are TGTGCCTGGAGTGGGGGTGCAACTAATGAAAAACTGTTTTTT.

J is TRBJ2-3 and V is TRBV7-2, with TRBD2 as a possible D gene (6 bases). The length of the CDR3 is 13 residues. V lost 10 bases and J lost 0, with 11 bases in between. The V gene's germline CDR1 is SGHTA and CDR2 FQGNSA. The CDR3 sequence is CATGGVSTDTQYF. CDR3 in DNA: TGTGCCACAGGCGGGGTCAGCACAGATACGCAGTATTTT.

The chain is built from TRBV2 and TRBJ2-1; D gene ambiguous. Germline lookup yields CDR1 SNHLY and CDR2 FYNNEI. This CDR3 comprises 13 residues. With 5 bases removed from V and 3 bases from J, the gap between germline ends came to 8 bases. The CDR3 protein is CASSRSNYNEQFF. Written as DNA, the CDR3 is TGTGCCAGCAGTCGAAGTAACTACAATGAGCAGTTCTTC.

This clonotype was counted ten times or more. This chain links TRBV19 with TRBJ1-5; D gene ambiguous. The CDR3 sequence is 15 residues long. Germline V gene lookup returns CDR1 LNHDA and CDR2 SQIVND (reference sequence). V lost 1 base and J lost 0, with 7 bases in between. The DNA for the CDR3 is TGTGCCAGTAGTATAGGCTGGGCTAGCAATCAGCCCCAGCATTTT. Amino acids: CASSIGWASNQPQHF.

This clonotype occurred many times. V and J are TRBV7-2 and TRBJ2-7; a possible D gene is TRBD2 (6 bases). CDR1 SGHTA and CDR2 FQGNSA come from the germline V gene. This CDR3 spans 13 amino acids. Trimming cost V 4 bases and J 6 bases, with 13 bases left between them. The CDR3 sequence: CASSSSSAGEQYF. The CDR3 nucleotides read TGTGCCAGCAGCTCCTCTAGCGCGGGCGAGCAGTACTTC.

The V call is TRBV18, the J call TRBJ2-3; no clear D. The CDR3 has 14 amino acids. Trimming took 6 bases from V and 1 from J, leaving 11 bases between them. Germline values: CDR1 KGHSH, CDR2 LQKENI. The CDR3 sequence is CASSVAVGTDTQYF. The CDR3 region has the DNA TGTGCCAGCTCCGTGGCTGTGGGCACAGATACGCAGTATTTT.

This clonotype was seen at least ten times. This chain joins TRBV3-1 and TRBJ1-2, with 12 bases lining up with TRBD1. CDR1 and CDR2 from the germline V gene are LGHDT and YNNKEL (reference sequence). V gave up 4 bases and J gave up 9 bases; unmatched junction bases: 6. CDR3 size: 14 residues. DNA of the CDR3: TGTGCCAGCAGCCGCGGGACAGGGGGCCGGCGCTACACCTTC. Translation gives CASSRGTGGRRYTF.

This clonotype was detected ten times or more. The CDR3 protein is CASRVATSGANVLTF. The DNA for the CDR3 is TGTGCCAGCAGAGTAGCAACCTCTGGGGCCAACGTCCTGACTTTC. V gene TRBV6-1 combines with J gene TRBJ2-6; D not resolved. Germline CDR1 is MNHNS and CDR2 is SASEGT. The CDR3 runs 15 residues. Trimming removed 6 bases at V and 0 bases at J, with 9 bases between.

This clonotype showed up many times. The chain carries TRBV19 and TRBJ2-1; no reliable D call. CDR3 length equals 15 residues. Trimming removed 5 bases from V and 14 bases from J, with 25 bases in between. CDR1 and CDR2 (germline): LNHDA, SQIVND (reference sequence). CDR3 loop: CASSSLISGFRKEFF. CDR3 in DNA: TGTGCCAGTAGTTCTCTGATTTCGGGTTTTCGTAAGGAGTTCTTC. Full variable domain (rest looked up from reference TRBV19 and TRBJ2-1): DGGITQSPKYLFRKEGQNVTLSCEQNLNHDAMYWYRQDPGQGLRLIYYSQIVNDFQKGDIAEGYSVSREKKESFPLTVTSAQKNPTAFYLCASSSLISGFRKEFFGPGTRLTVL.

The chain recombines TRBV27 with TRBJ1-4, with a possible D match to TRBD1 (5 bases). V lost 4 bases to trimming and J lost 10 bases, with 16 bases between them. Germline values: CDR1 MNHEY, CDR2 SMNVEV (reference sequence). This CDR3 spans 14 amino acids. The CDR3 region is CASSSTSSGGKLFF. The CDR3 region has the DNA TGTGCCAGCAGTTCCACATCAAGTGGGGGAAAACTGTTTTTT.

This clonotype was detected ten times or more. The chain combines TRBV7-9 with TRBJ2-3; D is perhaps TRBD2 (6 bases). The CDR3 has 17 amino acids. The V gene lost 4 bases and the J gene lost 0 bases, with 17 bases spanning the gap. Germline V lookup: CDR1 SEHNR, CDR2 FQNEAQ (reference sequence). The CDR3 loop is CASSSLLAPQSTDTQYF. CDR3 nucleotide sequence: TGTGCCAGCAGCTCGCTTCTAGCGCCCCAGAGCACAGATACGCAGTATTTT.

The V and J genes are TRBV19 and TRBJ1-2, with D perhaps matching TRBD1 (5 bases). Germline V gene sequence: CDR1 LNHDA, CDR2 SQIVND (reference sequence). There are 15 residues in the CDR3. With 7 bases removed from V and 4 bases from J, the gap between germline ends came to 19 bases. CDR3 nucleotides: TGTGCCAGTACTCTCACGGGAGGGGCCAGCTATGGCTACACCTTC. Translated, it gives CASTLTGGASYGYTF.

The chain joins TRBV7-2 to TRBJ2-3, with D possibly being TRBD2 (5 bases). CDR3 size: 16 residues. Germline assignment: CDR1 SGHTA and CDR2 FQGNSA. With 4 bases removed from V and 0 bases from J, the gap between germline ends came to 14 bases. CDR3 sequence (DNA): TGTGCCAGCAGCTCTATACGGGAACGTAGCACAGATACGCAGTATTTT. Translated, it gives CASSSIRERSTDTQYF.

This clonotype was seen at least ten times. The chain combines TRBV7-9 with TRBJ1-4; D unclear. There are 16 residues in the CDR3. Trimming stripped 5 bases from V and 6 bases from J, with 19 bases between. The germline gives CDR1 SEHNR, CDR2 FQNEAQ (reference sequence). The DNA for the CDR3 is TGTGCCAGCAGCCCAACGCGGCGTAATCTCTATGAAAAACTGTTTTTT. Protein: CASSPTRRNLYEKLFF.